The entry below describes one T cell receptor beta chain. What it recognizes is unknown. V gave up 4 bases and J gave up 5 bases; unmatched junction bases: 7. Germline values: CDR1 ENHRY, CDR2 SYGVKD. The CDR3 spans 15 residues. The record originates from a study of cytomegalovirus exposure and HLA in healthy donors. Findings and caveats of the study: With high specificity and sensitivity, the classifier reportedly diagnosed cytomegalovirus status. Clusters of TCRs from the first cohort tended to co-occur in the 120 validation repertoires (as a later analysis found). In vitro assays verified that three CMV-associated chains recognized CMV antigens specifically. It was approximately 160 TCR beta chains that were listed as cytomegalovirus-associated.

Profiled with immunoSEQ multiplex PCR; TCRdb holds only in-frame clones, not every one. The sample holds 120,000 or so clones, around 86% seen once. The sequencing input was PBMCs. The chain couples TRBV10-3 to TRBJ1-2, with TRBD1 matching over 10 bases. This sequence originates from a man between 18 and 35 years old in good health and CMV-seronegative. The CDR3 sequence is CAISVGQGGPYGYTF. CDR3 DNA: TGTGCCATCAGTGTAGGACAGGGGGGCCCATATGGCTACACCTTC.